This is a list of T cell receptor beta chains from one sample in a study of blood T cell repertoires in COVID-19. The data were produced by immunoSEQ multiplex PCR, yet TCRdb's version contains in-frame clones alone and is incomplete. The sample consists of about 250,000 clones, roughly 91% of them appearing once. Input material: peripheral blood. These TCRs come from a woman between 40 and 55 years old who had recovered from COVID-19. Both conserved end residues are part of each CDR3. Each record gives: D gene, V gene, clone size, J gene, CDR3 DNA, CDR3 protein. D genes are given only for firm matches. Rows may omit the clone size; those that give it use once, few, many or a size class.

-	TRBV12-5	-	TRBJ2-3	TGTGCTAGTGGGGTCGGGGTTGGGCCCTCTGATACGCAGTATTTT	CASGVGVGPSDTQYF
-	TRBV6-5	-	TRBJ1-3	TGTGCCAGCAGACCCCAGACAGCGGGAAACACCATATATTTT	CASRPQTAGNTIYF
-	TRBV2	-	TRBJ1-1	TGTGCCAGCGGACGGGGAGCTTTCTTT	CASGRGAFF
-	TRBV6-5	-	TRBJ1-5	TGTGCCAGCAGTTACGCGGGGGGGGGCAATCAGCCCCAGCATTTT	CASSYAGGGNQPQHF
-	TRBV11-1	-	TRBJ1-1	TGTGCCAGCAGCTTTGGGCCGGGACTTGGGGCTTTCTTT	CASSFGPGLGAFF
-	TRBV30	-	TRBJ2-2	TGTGCCTGGACCTACCGGACAAAAACCGGGGAGCTGTTTTTT	CAWTYRTKTGELFF
TRBD2	TRBV7-9	once	TRBJ2-7	TGTGCCAGCAGCCACAAACTAGCGGGCACTCGACCCTACGAGCAGTACTTC	CASSHKLAGTRPYEQYF
TRBD1	TRBV9	few	TRBJ2-2	TGTGCCAGCAGCGTAGGACAGGGGGCGTACACCGGGGAGCTGTTTTTT	CASSVGQGAYTGELFF
-	TRBV27	-	TRBJ1-2	TGTGCCAGCAGTTTAAGTCCGCCAGGGCCCTATGGCTACACCTTC	CASSLSPPGPYGYTF
-	TRBV7-8	-	TRBJ1-1	TGTGCCAGCAACCCCGGGGGCACTGAAGCTTTCTTT	CASNPGGTEAFF
-	TRBV11-3	-	TRBJ2-5	TGTGCCAGCAGCTTAGGAGCTATAGGGGCCCAGTACTTC	CASSLGAIGAQYF
-	TRBV19	-	TRBJ1-6	TGTGCCAGTAGTATTTCCCAGGCGAGCTCCTATAATTCACCCCTCCACTTT	CASSISQASSYNSPLHF
TRBD2	TRBV5-6	-	TRBJ2-3	TGTGCCAGCAGCTTCCTAGCGGGAGGGTGGGCAGATACGCAGTATTTT	CASSFLAGGWADTQYF
-	TRBV19	-	TRBJ1-5	TGTGCCAGTACCCGGTTGGGTCCGGGGGGCAATCAGCCCCAGCATTTT	CASTRLGPGGNQPQHF
TRBD2	TRBV28	-	TRBJ2-5	TGTGCCTGCAGGCCCGCGGGAGCTGTGGAGACCCAGTACTTC	CACRPAGAVETQYF
-	TRBV9	-	TRBJ2-2	TGTGCCAGCAGCGTAGGCCATGGCCTGAACACCGGGGAGCTGTTTTTT	CASSVGHGLNTGELFF
TRBD2	TRBV2	-	TRBJ2-7	TGTGCCAGCAGCCAAGCGGGGAGCTCCTACGAGCAGTACTTC	CASSQAGSSYEQYF
-	TRBV9	many	TRBJ2-7	TGTGCCAGCAGCGTAGTGCCTAGCTCCTACGAGCAGTACTTC	CASSVVPSSYEQYF
TRBD2	TRBV11-2	-	TRBJ2-2	TGTGCCAGCAGCTCCCGAACTAGCGGGGCGGGCGGGGAGCTGTTTTTT	CASSSRTSGAGGELFF
-	TRBV19	-	TRBJ1-1	TGTGCCAGTAGTATAGGGGGGGGGAACACTGAAGCTTTCTTT	CASSIGGGNTEAFF
TRBD1	TRBV6-5	once	TRBJ1-4	TGTGCCAGCGAGACAGGGGGGCATGAAAAACTGTTTTTT	CASETGGHEKLFF
TRBD2	TRBV6-4	-	TRBJ2-2	TGTGCCAGCAGCCTAGCGGGAGGGAACACCGGGGAGCTGTTTTTT	CASSLAGGNTGELFF
TRBD2	TRBV19	-	TRBJ2-1	TGTGCCAGTAGTATCTCAAAGGGACTAGCGCCCTACAATGAGCAGTTCTTC	CASSISKGLAPYNEQFF